This T cell receptor beta chain was observed in a study of CD8+CD57+ T cells in acquired aplastic anemia. Turning to the study itself: The sorted CD4+ and CD8+ cells yielded an average approximately 3.2 ug of DNA.

Sequencing was done on patients that had shown CD8+CD57+ cell expansion by flow cytometry. There was no therapy given to any patient before the blood sampling took place. Profiles of TCR beta VDJ and CDR3 were generated from a genomic DNA template. TCRdb re-analysed the reads in MiXCR, keeping a single row per CDR3 protein. The table shows around 430,000 distinct CDR3 sequences, with approximately 32% occurring only once. The germline V gene encodes CDR1 SGHNT and CDR2 YYREEE (reference sequence). V gave up 0 bases and J gave up 8 bases, with 6 bases separating them. The CDR3 length is 13 residues. The receptor comes from a human donor with aplastic anemia. Source material: sorted CD4+, CD8+, or CD8+CD57+ T cells (not recorded which) from PBMCs. The chain couples TRBV5-4 to TRBJ1-6, with D unresolved. The CDR3 bases are TGTGCCAGCAGCTTGGACGAGGATTCACCCCTCCACTTT. It translates to CASSLDEDSPLHF.